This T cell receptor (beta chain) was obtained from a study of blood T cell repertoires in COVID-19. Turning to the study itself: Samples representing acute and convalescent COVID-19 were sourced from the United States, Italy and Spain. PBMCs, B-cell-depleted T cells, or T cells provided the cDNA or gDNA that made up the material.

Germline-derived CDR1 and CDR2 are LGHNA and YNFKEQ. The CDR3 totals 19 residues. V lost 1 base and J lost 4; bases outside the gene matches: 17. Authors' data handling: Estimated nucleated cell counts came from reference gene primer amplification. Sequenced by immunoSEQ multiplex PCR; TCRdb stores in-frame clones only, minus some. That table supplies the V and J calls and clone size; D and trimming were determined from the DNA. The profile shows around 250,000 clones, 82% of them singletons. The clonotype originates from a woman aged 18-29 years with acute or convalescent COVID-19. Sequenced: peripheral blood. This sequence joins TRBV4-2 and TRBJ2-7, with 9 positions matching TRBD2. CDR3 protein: CASSQVGAGGPVFVYEQYF. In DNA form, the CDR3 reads TGTGCCAGCAGCCAAGTGGGGGCGGGAGGGCCTGTTTTCGTATACGAGCAGTACTTC.